Listed below are T cell receptor beta chains from one sample, sequenced in a study of cytomegalovirus exposure and HLA in healthy donors. Repertoires were generated with immunoSEQ multiplex PCR, while TCRdb's copy carries only in-frame clones and drops some. The table records around 150,000 clones, 70% to 90% of them present only once. Sequencing used PBMCs. Every receptor here comes from a man aged 35 to 55 in good health and CMV-seronegative. Both conserved end residues are part of each CDR3. Fields, in order: CDR3 length, V gene, J gene, clone size, D gene, CDR3 DNA, CDR3 protein. D genes are given only for firm matches. Clone size is stated in some rows and not others, as once, few, many or a class when expanded.

len: 14; v_gene: TRBV11-3; j_gene: TRBJ2-7; abundance: NA; d_gene: NA; CDR3nt: TGTGCCAGCAGCTTAGATCTCCCCGGGAACGAGCAGTACTTC; CDR3aa: CASSLDLPGNEQYF
len: 16; v_gene: TRBV7-3; j_gene: TRBJ2-3; abundance: NA; d_gene: NA; CDR3nt: TGTGCCAGCAGCTCATCCTCGGGATGGTTGGCAGATACGCAGTATTTT; CDR3aa: CASSSSSGWLADTQYF
len: 10; v_gene: TRBV29-1; j_gene: TRBJ2-5; abundance: NA; d_gene: NA; CDR3nt: TGCAGCGTTGGACTAGAGACCCAGTACTTC; CDR3aa: CSVGLETQYF
len: 14; v_gene: TRBV7-9; j_gene: TRBJ1-3; abundance: NA; d_gene: NA; CDR3nt: TGTGCCAGCAGCCCGGAGGGTGTAAGAAACACCATATATTTT; CDR3aa: CASSPEGVRNTIYF
len: 14; v_gene: TRBV6-1; j_gene: TRBJ2-5; abundance: NA; d_gene: TRBD1; CDR3nt: TGTGCCAGCAGTGTCTACAGGGGGCAAGAGACCCAGTACTTC; CDR3aa: CASSVYRGQETQYF
len: 15; v_gene: TRBV7-3; j_gene: TRBJ2-2; abundance: NA; d_gene: NA; CDR3nt: TGTGCCAGCAGCTCTCCCGGGTGGGGAGCCGGGGAGCTGTTTTTT; CDR3aa: CASSSPGWGAGELFF
len: 14; v_gene: TRBV7-8; j_gene: TRBJ2-7; abundance: NA; d_gene: TRBD1; CDR3nt: TGTGCCAGCAGTTTAGAGGGGCCGGGACAGAAGCAGTACTTC; CDR3aa: CASSLEGPGQKQYF
len: 14; v_gene: TRBV2; j_gene: TRBJ1-1; abundance: NA; d_gene: NA; CDR3nt: TGTGCCAGCGTCCAAGCCCCCTCGGACACTGAAGCTTTCTTT; CDR3aa: CASVQAPSDTEAFF
len: 15; v_gene: TRBV6-1; j_gene: TRBJ2-2; abundance: NA; d_gene: NA; CDR3nt: TGTGCCAGCAGTGTAGGACAGTGGAACACCGGGGAGCTGTTTTTT; CDR3aa: CASSVGQWNTGELFF
len: 15; v_gene: TRBV5-1; j_gene: TRBJ1-4; abundance: NA; d_gene: TRBD1; CDR3nt: TGCGCCAGCAGCTCCATAGGGGGCTTTAATGAAAAACTGTTTTTT; CDR3aa: CASSSIGGFNEKLFF
len: 15; v_gene: TRBV14; j_gene: TRBJ2-2; abundance: NA; d_gene: NA; CDR3nt: TGTGCCAGCAGCCGAGGAGGGACAGTGAACGGGGAGCTGTTTTTT; CDR3aa: CASSRGGTVNGELFF
len: 15; v_gene: TRBV5-6; j_gene: TRBJ2-5; abundance: NA; d_gene: TRBD2; CDR3nt: TGTGCCAGCAGCGGAGCGGGGGGGCCACCGGAGACCCAGTACTTC; CDR3aa: CASSGAGGPPETQYF
len: 17; v_gene: TRBV2; j_gene: TRBJ2-3; abundance: NA; d_gene: TRBD2; CDR3nt: TGTGCCAGCATGGGTAGCGGGAGGGCCTTCTATACAGATACGCAGTATTTT; CDR3aa: CASMGSGRAFYTDTQYF
len: 15; v_gene: TRBV19; j_gene: TRBJ2-5; abundance: NA; d_gene: NA; CDR3nt: TGTGCCAGTAGTGCAGTGAGGGGGTACCAAGAGACCCAGTACTTC; CDR3aa: CASSAVRGYQETQYF
len: 15; v_gene: TRBV7-2; j_gene: TRBJ2-2; abundance: once; d_gene: TRBD2; CDR3nt: TGTGCCAGCAGCCTATCGGGACTAGCTTCCGGGGAGCTGTTTTTT; CDR3aa: CASSLSGLASGELFF
len: 18; v_gene: TRBV9; j_gene: TRBJ2-6; abundance: once; d_gene: TRBD2; CDR3nt: TGTGCCAGCAGCGTAGCTGGGAGGGAAAGCTCTGGGGCCAACGTCCTGACTTTC; CDR3aa: CASSVAGRESSGANVLTF
len: 15; v_gene: TRBV7-3; j_gene: TRBJ2-1; abundance: NA; d_gene: TRBD2; CDR3nt: TGTGCCAGCAGACCAGGACTAGCGGGAGATAATGAGCAGTTCTTC; CDR3aa: CASRPGLAGDNEQFF
len: 15; v_gene: TRBV27; j_gene: TRBJ1-1; abundance: NA; d_gene: NA; CDR3nt: TGTGCCAGCAGTCCCCTGACTCCCAGGAACACTGAAGCTTTCTTT; CDR3aa: CASSPLTPRNTEAFF
len: 15; v_gene: TRBV11-3; j_gene: TRBJ2-5; abundance: few; d_gene: TRBD1; CDR3nt: TGTGCCAGCAGCCAGAGGCGAGGGGGCACGGAGACCCAGTACTTC; CDR3aa: CASSQRRGGTETQYF
len: 15; v_gene: TRBV27; j_gene: TRBJ2-1; abundance: NA; d_gene: TRBD1; CDR3nt: TGTGCCAGCAGTTCCCGGACAGGGGGCATCAATGAGCAGTTCTTC; CDR3aa: CASSSRTGGINEQFF
len: 13; v_gene: TRBV7-5; j_gene: TRBJ2-7; abundance: NA; d_gene: NA; CDR3nt: TGTGCCAGCAGTCAAGGACATTCCTACGAGCAGTACTTC; CDR3aa: CASSQGHSYEQYF
len: 15; v_gene: TRBV7-9; j_gene: TRBJ2-2; abundance: few; d_gene: TRBD1; CDR3nt: TGTGCCAGCAGTCTTACAGGGGGCGCAGCCGGGGAGCTGTTTTTT; CDR3aa: CASSLTGGAAGELFF
len: 16; v_gene: TRBV5-1; j_gene: TRBJ2-3; abundance: NA; d_gene: TRBD2; CDR3nt: TGCGCCAGCAGCTTGCGGGGGGGGACTAGCACAGATACGCAGTATTTT; CDR3aa: CASSLRGGTSTDTQYF
len: 13; v_gene: TRBV7-6; j_gene: TRBJ1-1; abundance: NA; d_gene: NA; CDR3nt: TGTGCCAGCAGCTCGACAGGGAACACTGAAGCTTTCTTT; CDR3aa: CASSSTGNTEAFF
len: 15; v_gene: TRBV7-2; j_gene: TRBJ2-2; abundance: NA; d_gene: NA; CDR3nt: TGTGCCAGCAGCTGGTACACTAACACGCGGGGGGAGCTGTTTTTT; CDR3aa: CASSWYTNTRGELFF
len: 15; v_gene: TRBV30; j_gene: TRBJ2-3; abundance: NA; d_gene: TRBD2; CDR3nt: TGTGCCTGGGGCCAACTAGCGGGAGTTACAGATACGCAGTATTTT; CDR3aa: CAWGQLAGVTDTQYF
len: 14; v_gene: TRBV11-1; j_gene: TRBJ2-1; abundance: NA; d_gene: TRBD1; CDR3nt: TGTGCCAGCAGTGCCGGGACAGGGGGCCTTGAGCAGTTCTTC; CDR3aa: CASSAGTGGLEQFF
len: 16; v_gene: TRBV5-6; j_gene: TRBJ1-3; abundance: NA; d_gene: NA; CDR3nt: TGTGCCAGCAGCTTGGACAGGGCGAGCTCTGGAAACACCATATATTTT; CDR3aa: CASSLDRASSGNTIYF
len: 18; v_gene: TRBV19; j_gene: TRBJ2-4; abundance: NA; d_gene: TRBD1; CDR3nt: TGTGCCAGTAGTACCCTTGGGGGGGACAGGGGGGCCAAAAACATTCAGTACTTC; CDR3aa: CASSTLGGDRGAKNIQYF
len: 14; v_gene: TRBV7-3; j_gene: TRBJ2-1; abundance: NA; d_gene: TRBD1; CDR3nt: TGTGCCAGCAGTGAGGGACAGCCAGGAAATGAGCAGTTCTTC; CDR3aa: CASSEGQPGNEQFF
len: 15; v_gene: TRBV29-1; j_gene: TRBJ1-4; abundance: NA; d_gene: TRBD1; CDR3nt: TGCAGCGTTGATCGCGAGACAGGGATTAATGAAAAACTGTTTTTT; CDR3aa: CSVDRETGINEKLFF
len: 15; v_gene: TRBV27; j_gene: TRBJ2-5; abundance: NA; d_gene: TRBD2; CDR3nt: TGTGCCAGCAGTACTAGCGGGGGGGCGCCTGAGACCCAGTACTTC; CDR3aa: CASSTSGGAPETQYF
len: 14; v_gene: TRBV10-3; j_gene: TRBJ1-6; abundance: NA; d_gene: NA; CDR3nt: TGTGCCATCTCCGTGAATCCAAGCGGTTCACCCCTCCACTTT; CDR3aa: CAISVNPSGSPLHF
len: 19; v_gene: TRBV4-1; j_gene: TRBJ1-1; abundance: NA; d_gene: NA; CDR3nt: TGCGCCAGCAGCTCCCCAAGGAGTTTAGGAGGAGGGGTAAACACTGAAGCTTTCTTT; CDR3aa: CASSSPRSLGGGVNTEAFF
len: 15; v_gene: TRBV7-2; j_gene: TRBJ2-1; abundance: NA; d_gene: NA; CDR3nt: TGTGCCAGCAGCTTAGGGGGGGACGGTTTGGATGAGCAGTTCTTC; CDR3aa: CASSLGGDGLDEQFF
len: 12; v_gene: TRBV27; j_gene: TRBJ1-2; abundance: NA; d_gene: NA; CDR3nt: TGTGCCAGCAGTCCCCGTGGTCGGGGCTACACCTTC; CDR3aa: CASSPRGRGYTF
len: 15; v_gene: TRBV5-1; j_gene: TRBJ1-1; abundance: NA; d_gene: NA; CDR3nt: TGCGCCAGCAGCTGGGACACGGGAATAAACACTGAAGCTTTCTTT; CDR3aa: CASSWDTGINTEAFF
len: 17; v_gene: TRBV23-1; j_gene: TRBJ2-1; abundance: NA; d_gene: NA; CDR3nt: TGCGCCAGCAGGACAGGGGGGAAGACTAGCGGCTCTAATGAGCAGTTCTTC; CDR3aa: CASRTGGKTSGSNEQFF
len: 14; v_gene: TRBV4-3; j_gene: TRBJ1-6; abundance: NA; d_gene: NA; CDR3nt: TGCGCCAGCAGCCAAGGGGAGAATAATTCACCCCTCCACTTT; CDR3aa: CASSQGENNSPLHF
len: 17; v_gene: TRBV7-6; j_gene: TRBJ2-3; abundance: NA; d_gene: TRBD2; CDR3nt: TGTGCCAGCAGCACCTCGGGACTAGCGGGGAACACAGATACGCAGTATTTT; CDR3aa: CASSTSGLAGNTDTQYF
len: 13; v_gene: TRBV29-1; j_gene: TRBJ1-2; abundance: NA; d_gene: TRBD1; CDR3nt: TGCAGCGTTGTAGAGGGGGCGGGTCATGGCTACACCTTC; CDR3aa: CSVVEGAGHGYTF
len: 15; v_gene: TRBV5-4; j_gene: TRBJ1-2; abundance: once; d_gene: TRBD1; CDR3nt: TGTGCCAGCAGCTTGCGTGACAGGGGGCACTATGGCTACACCTTC; CDR3aa: CASSLRDRGHYGYTF
len: 16; v_gene: TRBV4-3; j_gene: TRBJ1-1; abundance: NA; d_gene: TRBD1; CDR3nt: TGCGCCAGCAGCCAAGATCCGGACAGGGGTAGTCCTGAAGCTTTCTTT; CDR3aa: CASSQDPDRGSPEAFF
len: 16; v_gene: TRBV5-6; j_gene: TRBJ2-5; abundance: NA; d_gene: TRBD1; CDR3nt: TGTGCCAGCAGCAAGATACCGGGACAGGTCCAAGAGACCCAGTACTTC; CDR3aa: CASSKIPGQVQETQYF
len: 15; v_gene: TRBV5-1; j_gene: TRBJ1-2; abundance: NA; d_gene: NA; CDR3nt: TGCGCCAGCAGCTTGGGAACAGGGCGCGCCGATGGCTACACCTTC; CDR3aa: CASSLGTGRADGYTF
len: 16; v_gene: TRBV27; j_gene: TRBJ1-1; abundance: NA; d_gene: TRBD1; CDR3nt: TGTGCCAGCAGCCCGTGGCAGGGGGGTGGAAGAACTGAAGCTTTCTTT; CDR3aa: CASSPWQGGGRTEAFF
len: 15; v_gene: TRBV11-3; j_gene: TRBJ2-1; abundance: NA; d_gene: TRBD2; CDR3nt: TGTGCCAGCAGCTTAGCAGCGGGGGCCTACAATGAGCAGTTCTTC; CDR3aa: CASSLAAGAYNEQFF
len: 15; v_gene: TRBV7-9; j_gene: TRBJ1-4; abundance: NA; d_gene: NA; CDR3nt: TGTGCCAGCAGCCTCCGGGTGGCAGAGGGTGAAAAACTGTTTTTT; CDR3aa: CASSLRVAEGEKLFF
len: 17; v_gene: TRBV7-2; j_gene: TRBJ1-4; abundance: NA; d_gene: NA; CDR3nt: TGTGCCAGCAGCTTAGGGGGGGCGGGAGGGGGTCGGGAAAAACTGTTTTTT; CDR3aa: CASSLGGAGGGREKLFF
len: 17; v_gene: TRBV11-2; j_gene: TRBJ2-2; abundance: NA; d_gene: TRBD2; CDR3nt: TGTGCCAGCAGCTCCCCTCAGGGACTAGTAGATACCGGGGAGCTGTTTTTT; CDR3aa: CASSSPQGLVDTGELFF
len: 14; v_gene: TRBV5-1; j_gene: TRBJ1-2; abundance: once; d_gene: NA; CDR3nt: TGCGCCAGCAGCCCGGCGACTGGGAACTATGGCTACACCTTC; CDR3aa: CASSPATGNYGYTF
len: 15; v_gene: TRBV5-1; j_gene: TRBJ2-5; abundance: few; d_gene: NA; CDR3nt: TGCGCCAGCAGCTTGTCCGGACAGCCTCAAGAGACCCAGTACTTC; CDR3aa: CASSLSGQPQETQYF
len: 15; v_gene: TRBV27; j_gene: TRBJ1-4; abundance: few; d_gene: NA; CDR3nt: TGTGCCAGCAGTTTATTGGGGCCCACTAATGAAAAACTGTTTTTT; CDR3aa: CASSLLGPTNEKLFF
len: 17; v_gene: TRBV7-9; j_gene: TRBJ1-2; abundance: NA; d_gene: TRBD1; CDR3nt: TGTGCCAGCAGCTCCCAAGGGACGACAGGGGTTGGCTATGGCTACACCTTC; CDR3aa: CASSSQGTTGVGYGYTF
len: 15; v_gene: TRBV27; j_gene: TRBJ2-3; abundance: NA; d_gene: TRBD1; CDR3nt: TGTGCCAGCAGTTCCCGACAGGGATGGACAGATACGCAGTATTTT; CDR3aa: CASSSRQGWTDTQYF
len: 15; v_gene: TRBV19; j_gene: TRBJ1-1; abundance: NA; d_gene: NA; CDR3nt: TGTGCCAGTAGTACGGACCGGACAGTTAGCGCTGAAGCTTTCTTT; CDR3aa: CASSTDRTVSAEAFF
len: 17; v_gene: TRBV18; j_gene: TRBJ2-2; abundance: NA; d_gene: TRBD2; CDR3nt: TGTGCCAGCTCACCAAATAGCGGGAGGGCTCCCTTCGGGGAGCTGTTTTTT; CDR3aa: CASSPNSGRAPFGELFF
len: 14; v_gene: TRBV11-3; j_gene: TRBJ2-3; abundance: NA; d_gene: NA; CDR3nt: TGTGCCAGCAGCACCCGGGGAAGTGACGATACGCAGTATTTT; CDR3aa: CASSTRGSDDTQYF
len: 16; v_gene: TRBV5-4; j_gene: TRBJ2-5; abundance: once; d_gene: TRBD2; CDR3nt: TGTGCCAGCAGCTCGGGACTAGCGGGGGGTGGGGAGACCCAGTACTTC; CDR3aa: CASSSGLAGGGETQYF
len: 16; v_gene: TRBV19; j_gene: TRBJ2-3; abundance: NA; d_gene: TRBD2; CDR3nt: TGTGCCAGTAGTACCGGGACTAGCGGAGGGGAAGATACGCAGTATTTT; CDR3aa: CASSTGTSGGEDTQYF